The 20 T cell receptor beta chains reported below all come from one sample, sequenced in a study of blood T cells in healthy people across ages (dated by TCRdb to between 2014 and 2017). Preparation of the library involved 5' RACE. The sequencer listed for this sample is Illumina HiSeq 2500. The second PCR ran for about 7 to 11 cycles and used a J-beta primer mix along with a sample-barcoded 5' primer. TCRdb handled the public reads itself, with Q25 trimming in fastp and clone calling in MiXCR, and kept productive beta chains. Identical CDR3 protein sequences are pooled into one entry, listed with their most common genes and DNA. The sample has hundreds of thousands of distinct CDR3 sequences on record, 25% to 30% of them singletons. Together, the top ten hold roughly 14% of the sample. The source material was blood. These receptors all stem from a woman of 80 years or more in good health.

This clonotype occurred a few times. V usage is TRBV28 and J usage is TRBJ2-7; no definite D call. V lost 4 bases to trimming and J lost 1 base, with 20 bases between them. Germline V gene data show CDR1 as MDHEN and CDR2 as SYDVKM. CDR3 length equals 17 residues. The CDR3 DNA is TGTGCCAGCAGTTCGAGTAAGGACCGTCCTTTTTCCTACGAGCAGTACTTC. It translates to CASSSSKDRPFSYEQYF.

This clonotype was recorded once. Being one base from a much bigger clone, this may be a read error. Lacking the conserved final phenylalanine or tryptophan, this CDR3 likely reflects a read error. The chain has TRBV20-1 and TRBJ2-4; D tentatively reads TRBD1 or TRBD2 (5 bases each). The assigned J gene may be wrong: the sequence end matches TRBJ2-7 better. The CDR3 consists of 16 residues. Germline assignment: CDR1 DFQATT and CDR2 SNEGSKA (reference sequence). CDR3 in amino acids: CSASPTGTDHFYEQYL. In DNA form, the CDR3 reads TGCAGTGCTTCTCCCACGGGGACGGACCACTTCTACGAGCAGTACCTC.

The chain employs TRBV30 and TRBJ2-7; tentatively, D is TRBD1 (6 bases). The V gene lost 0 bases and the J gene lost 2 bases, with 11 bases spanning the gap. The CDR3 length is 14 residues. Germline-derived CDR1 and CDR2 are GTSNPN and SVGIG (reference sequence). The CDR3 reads CAWSVVGGTYEQYF. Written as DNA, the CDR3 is TGTGCCTGGAGTGTGGTAGGGGGTACCTACGAGCAGTACTTC. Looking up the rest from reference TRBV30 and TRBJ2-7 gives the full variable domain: SQTIHQWPATLVQPVGSPLSLECTVEGTSNPNLYWYRQAAGRGLQLLFYSVGIGQISSEVPQNLSASRPQDRQFILSSKKLLLSDSGFYLCAWSVVGGTYEQYFGPGTRLTVT.

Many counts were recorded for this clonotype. The CDR3 loop reads CASSGRGTGVNEQYF. CDR3 DNA: TGTGCCAGCAGTGGCCGCGGGACAGGGGTGAACGAGCAGTACTTC. The chain links TRBV27 to TRBJ2-7; 10 bases align to TRBD1. Germline trimming cut 5 bases from V and 5 bases from J; bases unmatched to any gene: 9. Germline V CDR1 and CDR2: MNHEY, SMNVEV (reference sequence). CDR3 length: 15 amino acids.

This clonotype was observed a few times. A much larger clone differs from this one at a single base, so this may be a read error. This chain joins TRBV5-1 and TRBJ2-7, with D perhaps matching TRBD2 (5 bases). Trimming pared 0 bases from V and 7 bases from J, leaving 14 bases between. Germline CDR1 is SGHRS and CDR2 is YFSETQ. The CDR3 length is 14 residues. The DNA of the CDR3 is TGCGCCAGCAGCTTGGGTACTAGACCCAATGAGCAGTACTTC. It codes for CASSLGTRPNEQYF.

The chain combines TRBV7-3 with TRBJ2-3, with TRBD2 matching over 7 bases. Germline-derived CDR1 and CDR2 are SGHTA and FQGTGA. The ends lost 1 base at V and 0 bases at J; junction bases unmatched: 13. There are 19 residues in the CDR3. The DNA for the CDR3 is TGTGCCAGCAGCTTAAATGGGGAGGCTACTAGCGCTAGCACAGATACGCAGTATTTT. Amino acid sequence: CASSLNGEATSASTDTQYF.

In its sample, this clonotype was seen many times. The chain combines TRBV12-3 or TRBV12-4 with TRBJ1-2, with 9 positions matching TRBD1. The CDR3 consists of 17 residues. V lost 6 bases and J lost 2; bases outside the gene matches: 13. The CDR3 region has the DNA TGTGCCAGCAGAGATCTCATACAGGGGGCGACCAACTATGGCTACACCTTC. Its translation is CASRDLIQGATNYGYTF.

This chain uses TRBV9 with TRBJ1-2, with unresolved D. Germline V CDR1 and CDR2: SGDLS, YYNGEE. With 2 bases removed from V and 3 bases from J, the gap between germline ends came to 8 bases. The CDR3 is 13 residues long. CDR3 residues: CASSVGIDYGYTF. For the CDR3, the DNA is TGTGCCAGCAGCGTGGGGATAGACTATGGCTACACCTTC.

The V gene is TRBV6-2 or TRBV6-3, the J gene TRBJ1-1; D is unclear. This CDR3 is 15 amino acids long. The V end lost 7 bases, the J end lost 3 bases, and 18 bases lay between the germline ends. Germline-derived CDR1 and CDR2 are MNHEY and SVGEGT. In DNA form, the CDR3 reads TGTGCCAGCACCGATCCCGCAGGAAGATACACTGAAGCTTTCTTT. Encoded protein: CASTDPAGRYTEAFF.

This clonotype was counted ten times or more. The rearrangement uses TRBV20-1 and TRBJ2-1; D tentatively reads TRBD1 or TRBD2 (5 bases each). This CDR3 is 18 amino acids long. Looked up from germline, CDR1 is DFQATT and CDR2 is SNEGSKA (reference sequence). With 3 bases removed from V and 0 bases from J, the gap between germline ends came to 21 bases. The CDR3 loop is CSASPRDRLTGSYNEQFF. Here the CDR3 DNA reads TGCAGTGCTAGCCCAAGGGACCGGTTAACGGGCTCCTACAATGAGCAGTTCTTC.

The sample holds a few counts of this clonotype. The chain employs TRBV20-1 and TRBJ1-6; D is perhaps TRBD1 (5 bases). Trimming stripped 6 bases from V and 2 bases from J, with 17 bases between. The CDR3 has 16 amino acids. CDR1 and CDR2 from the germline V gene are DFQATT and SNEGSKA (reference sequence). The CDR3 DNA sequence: TGCAGTGCAAATGGGGAGGGGTCTGCCTATAATTCACCCCTCCACTTT. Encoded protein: CSANGEGSAYNSPLHF.

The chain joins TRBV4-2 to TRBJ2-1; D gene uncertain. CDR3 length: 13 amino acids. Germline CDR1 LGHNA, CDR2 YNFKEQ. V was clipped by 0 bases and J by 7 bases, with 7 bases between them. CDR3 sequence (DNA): TGTGCCAGCAGCCAAGAGGTGAGAAATGAGCAGTTCTTC. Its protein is CASSQEVRNEQFF.

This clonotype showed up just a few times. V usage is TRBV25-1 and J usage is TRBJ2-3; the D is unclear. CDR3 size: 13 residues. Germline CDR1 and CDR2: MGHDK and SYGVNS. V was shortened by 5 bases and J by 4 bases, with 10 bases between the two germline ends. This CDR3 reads CASSPGASDTQYF. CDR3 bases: TGTGCCAGCAGTCCAGGCGCCTCAGATACGCAGTATTTT. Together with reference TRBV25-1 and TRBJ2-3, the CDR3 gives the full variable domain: EADIYQTPRYLVIGTGKKITLECSQTMGHDKMYWYQQDPGMELHLIHYSYGVNSTEKGDLSSESTVSRIRTEHFPLTLESARPSHTSQYLCASSPGASDTQYFGPGTRLTVL.

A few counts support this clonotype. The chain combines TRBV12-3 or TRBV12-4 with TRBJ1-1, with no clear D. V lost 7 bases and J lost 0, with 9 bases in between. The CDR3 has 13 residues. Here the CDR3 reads CASTQKLNTEAFF. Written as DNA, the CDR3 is TGTGCCAGCACACAGAAATTGAACACTGAAGCTTTCTTT.

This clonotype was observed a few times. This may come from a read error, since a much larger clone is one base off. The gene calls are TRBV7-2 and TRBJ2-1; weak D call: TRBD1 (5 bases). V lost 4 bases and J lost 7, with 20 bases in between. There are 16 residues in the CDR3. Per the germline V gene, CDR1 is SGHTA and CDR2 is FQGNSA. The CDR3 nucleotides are TGTGCCAGCAGCTCCTTGGGGCTAGTGGGATGGAATGAGCAGTTCTTC. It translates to CASSSLGLVGWNEQFF.

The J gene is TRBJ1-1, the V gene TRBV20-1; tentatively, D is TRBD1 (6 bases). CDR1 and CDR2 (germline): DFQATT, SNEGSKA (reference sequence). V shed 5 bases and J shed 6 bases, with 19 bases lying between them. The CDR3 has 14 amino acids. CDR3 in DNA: TGCAGTGCTGGTCTTGGAGGGGGAGGGGCTGAAGCTTTCTTT. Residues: CSAGLGGGGAEAFF.

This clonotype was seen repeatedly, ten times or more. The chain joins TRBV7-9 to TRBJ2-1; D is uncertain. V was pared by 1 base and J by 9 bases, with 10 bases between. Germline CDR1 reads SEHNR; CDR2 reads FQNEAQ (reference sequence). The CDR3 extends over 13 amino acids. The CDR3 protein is CASSLEQNPEQFF. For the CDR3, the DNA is TGTGCCAGCAGCTTAGAACAGAACCCTGAGCAGTTCTTC.

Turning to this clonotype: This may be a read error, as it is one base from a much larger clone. The CDR3 nucleotides are TGCAGTGCTACTCGGGGAGATGCGCAGTATTTT. Encoded protein: CSATRGDAQYF. The chain is built from TRBV20-1 and TRBJ2-3, with D perhaps matching TRBD2 (5 bases). This CDR3 comprises 11 residues. CDR1 and CDR2 (germline): DFQATT, SNEGSKA (reference sequence).

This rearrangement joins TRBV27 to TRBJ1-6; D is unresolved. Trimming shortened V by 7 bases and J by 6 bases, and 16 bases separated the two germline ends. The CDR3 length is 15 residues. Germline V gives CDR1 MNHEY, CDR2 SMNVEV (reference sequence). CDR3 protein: CASMWGYFSNSPLHF. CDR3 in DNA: TGTGCCAGCATGTGGGGTTACTTTAGTAATTCACCCCTCCACTTT.

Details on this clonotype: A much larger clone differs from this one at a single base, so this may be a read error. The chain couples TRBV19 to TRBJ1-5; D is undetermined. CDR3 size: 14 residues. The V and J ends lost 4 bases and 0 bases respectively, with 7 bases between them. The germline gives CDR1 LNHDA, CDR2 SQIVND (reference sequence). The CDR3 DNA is TGTGCCAGTAGTACAACAGCTAGCAATCAGCCCCAGCATTTT. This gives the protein CASSTTASNQPQHF.